The 3 T cell receptor beta chains in this list originate from one sample, sequenced in a study of response to subunit inactivated influenza vaccine. MiXCR, applied by TCRdb to the RT-PCR reads, yields one record per CDR3 protein. The sample lists approximately 310,000 distinct CDR3 sequences, roughly 22% seen once, with 9.5% to 13% in the top ten. This sample comprised PBMCs from blood, obtained about 19 months after vaccination. The receptors shown here come from a man in his fifties or sixties who received an inactivated influenza vaccine.

The chain employs TRBV7-2 and TRBJ1-1; D gene unclear. The CDR3 loop spans 14 amino acids. Germline values: CDR1 SGHTA, CDR2 FQGNSA. With 1 base removed from V and 4 bases from J, the gap between germline ends came to 10 bases. This CDR3 reads CASSLVGSGTEAFF. CDR3 DNA sequence: TGTGCCAGCAGCTTAGTAGGGAGTGGCACTGAAGCTTTCTTT.

Points on this clonotype: A read error may account for a junction end that differs from germline. The chain links TRBV10-3 to TRBJ1-6; no clear D gene. Germline values: CDR1 ENHRY, CDR2 SYGVKD. CDR3 length: 9 amino acids. CDR3 in DNA: TGTGCCACCGGTGGGCCGGGCTACTTT. Translation: CATGGPGYF.

There are a few counts of this clonotype. This chain uses TRBV6-2 or TRBV6-3 with TRBJ2-7, with a weak D call TRBD2 (5 bases). Trimming took 5 bases from V and 11 from J, leaving 25 bases between them. CDR3 length equals 15 residues. The germline V gene has CDR1 MNHEY and CDR2 SVGEGT. CDR3 sequence: CASSPSEAPLSREYF. DNA for the CDR3: TGTGCCAGCAGTCCATCGGAGGCCCCGCTATCGAGGGAGTACTTC.